Only a few counts were recorded for the clone carrying this T cell receptor beta chain. Its antigen is currently unknown. The immunoSEQ assay was v3. Survey-level samples got 2 million to 2.5 million read pairs; deep-level samples got roughly 4.5-6.5 million. Measured with immunoSEQ multiplex PCR; TCRdb has only the in-frame clones, and not every one. The top ten hold approximately 3% of the sample, which has approximately 50,000 clones, 75% to 85% seen once. From germline, CDR1 is SGHTS and CDR2 YDEGEE. The CDR3 consists of 15 residues. V was pared by 3 bases and J by 5 bases, with 5 bases of the junction left unmatched. The source of the sample is a study of TIL therapy for anti-PD-1-resistant metastatic lung cancer. Background on the study: Patients then received nivolumab; progressors got lymphodepletion, TIL and IL-2.

The time point is: pre-treatment sample, taken before nivolumab and TIL therapy. Study-level findings and limits: After infusion, TIL clonotypes partly replaced peripheral T cells and declined over months.

Sequencing used blood, obtained at baseline. The receptor was isolated from a person aged 25 to 85 with non-small cell lung cancer. J is TRBJ1-5 and V is TRBV5-8, with 10 bases identical to TRBD1. The CDR3 DNA reads TGTGCCAGCAGCTCACCGGGACAGGGGTATCAGCCCCAGCATTTT. Protein product: CASSSPGQGYQPQHF.